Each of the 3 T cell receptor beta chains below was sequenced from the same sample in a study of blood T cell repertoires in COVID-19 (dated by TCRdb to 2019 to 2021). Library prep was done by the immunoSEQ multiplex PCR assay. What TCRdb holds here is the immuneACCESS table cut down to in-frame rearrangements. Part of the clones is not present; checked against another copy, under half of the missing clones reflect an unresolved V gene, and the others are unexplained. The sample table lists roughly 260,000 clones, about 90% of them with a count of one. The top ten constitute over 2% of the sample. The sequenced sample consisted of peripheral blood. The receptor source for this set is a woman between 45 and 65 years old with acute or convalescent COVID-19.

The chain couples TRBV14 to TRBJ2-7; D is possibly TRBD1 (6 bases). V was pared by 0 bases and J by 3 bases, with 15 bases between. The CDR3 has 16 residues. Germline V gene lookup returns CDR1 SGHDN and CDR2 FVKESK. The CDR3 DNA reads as TGTGCCAGCAGCCAAGAGGGAGCAAGGGGGTACTACGAGCAGTACTTC. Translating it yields CASSQEGARGYYEQYF.

Here the CDR3 reads CRGQGSVQYF. The CDR3 DNA reads TGCAGAGGACAGGGGTCCGTGCAGTACTTC. The rearrangement joins TRBV20-1 to TRBJ2-7; 9 bases match TRBD1. Germline V gene lookup returns CDR1 DFQATT and CDR2 SNEGSKA (reference sequence). The CDR3 contains 10 residues.

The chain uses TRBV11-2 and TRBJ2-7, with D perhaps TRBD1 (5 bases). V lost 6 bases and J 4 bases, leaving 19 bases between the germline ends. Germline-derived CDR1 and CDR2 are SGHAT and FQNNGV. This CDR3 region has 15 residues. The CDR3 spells CASRSWGRKVYEQYF. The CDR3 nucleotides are TGTGCCAGCAGATCCTGGGGCCGCAAAGTTTACGAGCAGTACTTC. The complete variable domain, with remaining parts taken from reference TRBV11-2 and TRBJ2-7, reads EAGVAQSPRYKIIEKRQSVAFWCNPISGHATLYWYQQILGQGPKLLIQFQNNGVVDDSQLPKDRFSAERLKGVDSTLKIQPAKLEDSAVYLCASRSWGRKVYEQYFGPGTRLTVT.